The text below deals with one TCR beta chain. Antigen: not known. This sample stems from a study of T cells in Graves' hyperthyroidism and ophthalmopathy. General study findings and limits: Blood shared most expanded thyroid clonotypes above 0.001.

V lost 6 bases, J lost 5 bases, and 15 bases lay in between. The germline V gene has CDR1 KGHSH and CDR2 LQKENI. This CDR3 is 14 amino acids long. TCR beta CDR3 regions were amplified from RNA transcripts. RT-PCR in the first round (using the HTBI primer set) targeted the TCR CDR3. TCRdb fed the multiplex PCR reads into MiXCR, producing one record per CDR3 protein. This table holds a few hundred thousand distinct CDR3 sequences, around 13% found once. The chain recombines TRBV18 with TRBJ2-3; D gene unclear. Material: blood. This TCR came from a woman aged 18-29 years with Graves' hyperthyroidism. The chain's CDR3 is CASSLLGLEDTQYF. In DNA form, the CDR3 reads TGTGCCAGCTCCTTATTGGGCCTAGAAGATACGCAGTATTTT.